A selection of T cell receptor beta chains follows, all from one sample in a study of OX40 agonist ivuxolimab in advanced cancers. Libraries were prepared by immunoSEQ multiplex PCR; TCRdb keeps only in-frame clonotypes and omits some of them. This table has 30,000 to 45,000 clones, approximately 78% appearing once. The starting material was CD4+ or CD8+ T cells sorted from blood, obtained in a trial of the OX40 agonist ivuxolimab. The receptors come from an adult with an advanced solid tumor such as melanoma, head and neck, liver or kidney cancer. CDR3s include the opening cysteine and the closing phenylalanine or tryptophan. The order of the fields is clone size, J gene, V gene, D gene, CDR3 DNA, CDR3 protein. A D gene is named only where the DNA matches it firmly. Size is stated for part of the rows, as once, few or many counts, or as a class when the clone is expanded.

NA,TRBJ1-2,TRBV5-5,NA,TGTGCCAGCAGCTTTTTCCAGGGTAGTGGCTACACCTTC,CASSFFQGSGYTF
NA,TRBJ2-3,TRBV4-1,NA,TGCGCCAGCAGCCAACTAAACATGGGTTTTGCAGATACGCAGTATTTT,CASSQLNMGFADTQYF
NA,TRBJ1-2,TRBV9,TRBD1,TGTGCCAGCAAGGGACTAGGGACAGGGAGGGTGGATGGCTACACCTTC,CASKGLGTGRVDGYTF
once,TRBJ2-7,TRBV4-1,TRBD2,TGCGCCAGCAGCCAAGCTCCGGGAGGAAACACCTACGAGCAGTACTTC,CASSQAPGGNTYEQYF
NA,TRBJ2-7,TRBV5-1,NA,TGCGCCAGCAGCGGGACATCCTTTTACGAGCAGTACTTC,CASSGTSFYEQYF
NA,TRBJ2-1,TRBV2,TRBD2,TGTGCCAGCAGTGAAGTGATGCGGGGGGTCAATGAGCAGTTCTTC,CASSEVMRGVNEQFF
NA,TRBJ1-3,TRBV6-5,NA,TGTGCCAGCAGTGCGGACAGCAACTCTGGAAACACCATATATTTT,CASSADSNSGNTIYF
NA,TRBJ2-6,TRBV25-1,NA,TGTGCCAGCAGTGAATCAGGGGCTGGGGCCAACGTCCTGACTTTC,CASSESGAGANVLTF
once,TRBJ2-1,TRBV6-6,NA,TGTGCCAGCCTAGCGCGCCCTCGGGAGCAGTTCTTC,CASLARPREQFF
NA,TRBJ2-5,TRBV11-2,NA,TGTGCCAGCAGCTTAGGAGGGGCAGGGCCCCAAAGGGAGCAGTACTTC,CASSLGGAGPQREQYF
NA,TRBJ2-3,TRBV28,NA,TGTGCCAGCAGTTACCAAGCAGGGTCAGGGGATACGCAGTATTTT,CASSYQAGSGDTQYF
NA,TRBJ1-5,TRBV4-1,TRBD1,TGCGCCAGCAGCCAAGCTTATCCCGTCGGTGGACAGGGTTGGGATCAGCCCCAGCATTTT,CASSQAYPVGGQGWDQPQHF
NA,TRBJ1-3,TRBV9,NA,TGTGCCAGCAGCGTAGCTCACGGAGAGGCTGGAAACACCATATATTTT,CASSVAHGEAGNTIYF
NA,TRBJ1-2,TRBV27,NA,TGTGCCAGCAACCGAGTTGGGGGACGTCCCTATGGCTACACCTTC,CASNRVGGRPYGYTF
NA,TRBJ2-2,TRBV2,NA,TGTGCCAGCAGTTTAAGGGGAATTCTGAGATCCGGGGAGCTGTTTTTT,CASSLRGILRSGELFF
NA,TRBJ2-5,TRBV5-4,TRBD2,TGTGCCAGCAGCGGCCCTCGGGAGGGCCGCGAGACCCAGTACTTC,CASSGPREGRETQYF
NA,TRBJ2-2,TRBV7-8,TRBD2,TGTGCCAGCGACGGGCGGGAGTACACCGGGGAGCTGTTTTTT,CASDGREYTGELFF
NA,TRBJ2-5,TRBV5-6,NA,TGTGCCAGCAGACGGGACAATCAAGAGACCCAGTACTTC,CASRRDNQETQYF
NA,TRBJ2-2,TRBV9,NA,TGTGCCAGCAGCGTAGGAATCGGGGAGCTGTTTTTT,CASSVGIGELFF
NA,TRBJ2-7,TRBV5-1,NA,TGCGCCAGCAGCTTGTTGTGGTACGAGCAGTGCTTC,CASSLLWYEQCF
NA,TRBJ2-7,TRBV14,NA,TGTGCCAGCAGTCGCCAGGGGTACGGCGAGCAGTACTTC,CASSRQGYGEQYF
NA,TRBJ1-3,TRBV6-1,TRBD1,TGTGCCAGCAGTGAGACAGGGTACGTTGGAAACACCATATATTTT,CASSETGYVGNTIYF
NA,TRBJ2-7,TRBV19,NA,TGTGCCAGTAGTGCTGGGGGGAGCTTATACGAGCAGTACTTC,CASSAGGSLYEQYF
NA,TRBJ2-1,TRBV6-5,NA,TGTGCCAGCAGTTACCGGGGCTCCTACAATGAGCAGTTCTTC,CASSYRGSYNEQFF
NA,TRBJ1-5,TRBV19,NA,TGTGCCAGTAACGACAGAAAACATCAGCCCCAGCATTTT,CASNDRKHQPQHF
NA,TRBJ2-7,TRBV5-1,TRBD2,TGCGCCAGCGGATCGGGGGGGCCCGCTCGGGAGCAGTACTTC,CASGSGGPAREQYF
NA,TRBJ2-5,TRBV9,TRBD2,TGTGCCAGCAGCCCCGGGACTAGAGGGGGGTTCGCGACCCAGTACTTC,CASSPGTRGGFATQYF
few,TRBJ1-5,TRBV5-1,TRBD1,TGCGCCAGCAGCTTCAGGGGGATGGGGCAGCCCCAGCATTTT,CASSFRGMGQPQHF
NA,TRBJ1-6,TRBV18,NA,TGTGCCAGCTCACCACAGGGTGGTCAAAGGAATTCACCCCTCCACTTT,CASSPQGGQRNSPLHF
NA,TRBJ1-2,TRBV28,NA,TGTGCCAGCAGTACAGCCTCTAACTATGGCTACACCTTC,CASSTASNYGYTF
NA,TRBJ2-1,TRBV27,NA,TGTGCCAGCAGTCTAGTCCCTAGCGCCCTATCCTACAATGAGCAGTTCTTC,CASSLVPSALSYNEQFF
NA,TRBJ1-6,TRBV28,NA,TGTGCCAGTAGCCCCACAGGTTCTAATTCACCCCTCCACTTT,CASSPTGSNSPLHF
NA,TRBJ2-3,TRBV6-5,TRBD1,TGTGCCAGCAGACAGGGGCCCCGCGGTACGCAGTATTTT,CASRQGPRGTQYF
few,TRBJ2-2,TRBV10-3,TRBD2,TGTGCCATCAGTGCGAACACGGGGGGGGACACCGGGGAGCTGTTTTTT,CAISANTGGDTGELFF
NA,TRBJ1-2,TRBV2,TRBD1,TGTGCCAGCTCCGACAGGGGCCTCAACTATGGCTACACCTTC,CASSDRGLNYGYTF
medium-sized,TRBJ2-2,TRBV7-3,TRBD1,TGTGCCAGCAGCTTGAGACTTCGGGGACAGGGTGACACCGGGGAGCTGTTTTTT,CASSLRLRGQGDTGELFF
NA,TRBJ1-5,TRBV28,TRBD1,TGTGCCAGCAGTCCAACAGGGGTCTATCAGCCCCAGCATTTT,CASSPTGVYQPQHF
NA,TRBJ1-5,TRBV19,TRBD1,TGTGCCAGTAGGGTCTGGACAGGGAGCAATCAGCCCCAGCATTTT,CASRVWTGSNQPQHF
NA,TRBJ1-6,TRBV2,TRBD1,TGTGCCAGCAGGGGACAGGGGTCCTATAATTCACCCCTCCACTTT,CASRGQGSYNSPLHF
NA,TRBJ1-2,TRBV9,NA,TGTGCCAGCAGCGTAGGGGGAGATGGCTACACCTTC,CASSVGGDGYTF
NA,TRBJ1-3,TRBV28,NA,TGTGCCAGCAGCCCCGTGGGGTTAGCAGGAAACACCATATATTTT,CASSPVGLAGNTIYF
once,TRBJ1-6,TRBV30,TRBD1,TGTGCCTGGGGACAGGGGGATTCACCCCTCCACTTT,CAWGQGDSPLHF
NA,TRBJ1-2,TRBV28,NA,TGTGCGACGCCAGGTCAACTTAACTATGGCTACACCTTC,CATPGQLNYGYTF
NA,TRBJ1-5,TRBV20-1,NA,TGCAGTGCTAGAGCCTTCGGGGCCCAGCATTTT,CSARAFGAQHF
NA,TRBJ2-7,TRBV5-6,TRBD2,TGTGCCAGCACCCCGGGGCTAGCGGGGAGCTCCTACGAGCAGTACTTC,CASTPGLAGSSYEQYF
NA,TRBJ1-4,TRBV11-2,TRBD1,TGTGCCAGCAGCTTATCGACAGGGAATAATGAAAAACTGTTTTTT,CASSLSTGNNEKLFF